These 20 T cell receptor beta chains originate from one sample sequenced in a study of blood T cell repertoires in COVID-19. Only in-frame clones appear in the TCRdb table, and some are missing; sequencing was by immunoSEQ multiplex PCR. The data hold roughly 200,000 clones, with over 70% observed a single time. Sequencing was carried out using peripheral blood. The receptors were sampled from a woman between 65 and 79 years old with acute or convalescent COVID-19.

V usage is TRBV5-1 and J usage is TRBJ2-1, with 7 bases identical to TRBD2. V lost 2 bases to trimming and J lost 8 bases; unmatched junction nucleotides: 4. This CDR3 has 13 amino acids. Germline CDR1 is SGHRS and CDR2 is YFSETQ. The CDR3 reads CASSFEGRDEQFF. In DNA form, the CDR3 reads TGCGCCAGCAGCTTTGAGGGGAGGGATGAGCAGTTCTTC.

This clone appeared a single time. The CDR3 reads CASSLTRDRGHEQYF. Here the CDR3 DNA reads TGTGCCAGCAGTCTCACCCGGGACAGGGGCCACGAGCAGTACTTC. The rearrangement uses TRBV27 and TRBJ2-7; 10 bases map to TRBD1. CDR1 is MNHEY and CDR2 is SMNVEV in the germline V gene (reference sequence). This CDR3 has 15 residues. V shed 5 bases and J 5 bases; nucleotides not matched to a gene: 9.

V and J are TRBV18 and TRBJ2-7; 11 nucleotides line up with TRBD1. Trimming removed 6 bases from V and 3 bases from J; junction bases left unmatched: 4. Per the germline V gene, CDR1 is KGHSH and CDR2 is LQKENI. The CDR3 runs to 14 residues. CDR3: CASSVGTGGYEQYF. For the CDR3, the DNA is TGTGCCAGCTCCGTGGGGACAGGGGGCTACGAGCAGTACTTC.

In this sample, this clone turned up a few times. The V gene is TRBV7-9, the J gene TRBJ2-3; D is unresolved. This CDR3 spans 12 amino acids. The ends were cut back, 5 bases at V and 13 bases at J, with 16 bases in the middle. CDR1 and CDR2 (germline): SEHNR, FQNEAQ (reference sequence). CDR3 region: CASSPHMASKYF. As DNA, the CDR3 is TGTGCCAGCAGCCCGCATATGGCCTCGAAGTATTTT.

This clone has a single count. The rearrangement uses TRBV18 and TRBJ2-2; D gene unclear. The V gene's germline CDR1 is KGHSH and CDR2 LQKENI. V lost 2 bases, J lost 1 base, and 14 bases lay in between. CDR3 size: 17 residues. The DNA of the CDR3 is TGTGCCAGCTCACCATCGAGAGGAACGGAGAACACCGGGGAGCTGTTTTTT. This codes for CASSPSRGTENTGELFF. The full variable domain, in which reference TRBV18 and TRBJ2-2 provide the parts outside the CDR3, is NAGVMQNPRHLVRRRGQEARLRCSPMKGHSHVYWYRQLPEEGLKFMVYLQKENIIDESGMPKERFSAEFPKEGPSILRIQQVVRGDSAAYFCASSPSRGTENTGELFFGEGSRLTVL.

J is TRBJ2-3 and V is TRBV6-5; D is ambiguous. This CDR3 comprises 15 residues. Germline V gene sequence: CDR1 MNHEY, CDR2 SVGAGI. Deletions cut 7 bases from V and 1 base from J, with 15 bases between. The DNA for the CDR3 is TGTGCCAGCACCCTACTTGGTCACGGCACAGATACGCAGTATTTT. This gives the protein CASTLLGHGTDTQYF.

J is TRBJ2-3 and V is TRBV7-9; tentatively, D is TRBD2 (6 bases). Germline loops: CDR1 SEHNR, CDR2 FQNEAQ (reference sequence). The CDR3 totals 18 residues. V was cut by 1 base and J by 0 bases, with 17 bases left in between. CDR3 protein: CASSLVFQRATSTDTQYF. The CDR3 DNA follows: TGTGCCAGCAGCTTAGTTTTTCAGCGGGCCACTAGCACAGATACGCAGTATTTT.

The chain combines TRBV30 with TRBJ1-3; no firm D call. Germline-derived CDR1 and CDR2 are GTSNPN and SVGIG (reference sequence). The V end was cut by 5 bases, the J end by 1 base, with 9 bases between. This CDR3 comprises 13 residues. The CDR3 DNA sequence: TGTGCCTGGTCCTCGGGGTCTGGAAACACCATATATTTT. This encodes CAWSSGSGNTIYF.

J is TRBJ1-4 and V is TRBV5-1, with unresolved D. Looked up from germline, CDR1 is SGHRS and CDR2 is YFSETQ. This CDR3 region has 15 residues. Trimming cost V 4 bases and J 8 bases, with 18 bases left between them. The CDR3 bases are TGCGCCAGCAGCCCCGCCGGCGGCGACGGGGAAAAACTGTTTTTT. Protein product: CASSPAGGDGEKLFF.

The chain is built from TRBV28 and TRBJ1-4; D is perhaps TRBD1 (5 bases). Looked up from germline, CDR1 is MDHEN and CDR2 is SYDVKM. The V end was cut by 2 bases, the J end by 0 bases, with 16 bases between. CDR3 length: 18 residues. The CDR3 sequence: CASSLNPGRAPTNEKLFF. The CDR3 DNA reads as TGTGCCAGCAGTTTAAATCCGGGCAGGGCCCCAACTAATGAAAAACTGTTTTTT.

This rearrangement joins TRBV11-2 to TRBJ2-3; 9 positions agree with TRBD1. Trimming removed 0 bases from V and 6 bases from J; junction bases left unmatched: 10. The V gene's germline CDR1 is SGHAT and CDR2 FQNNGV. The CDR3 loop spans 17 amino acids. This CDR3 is CASSLEGFGTGQDTQYF. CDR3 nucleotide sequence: TGTGCCAGCAGCTTAGAGGGATTTGGGACAGGGCAGGATACGCAGTATTTT.

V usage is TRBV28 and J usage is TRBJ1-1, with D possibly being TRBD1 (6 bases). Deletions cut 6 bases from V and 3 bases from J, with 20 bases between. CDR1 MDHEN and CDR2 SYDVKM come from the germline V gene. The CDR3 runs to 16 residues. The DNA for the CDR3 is TGTGCCAGCAGGCTACGGGGGGGGCCCGGGGACACTGAAGCTTTCTTT. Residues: CASRLRGGPGDTEAFF.

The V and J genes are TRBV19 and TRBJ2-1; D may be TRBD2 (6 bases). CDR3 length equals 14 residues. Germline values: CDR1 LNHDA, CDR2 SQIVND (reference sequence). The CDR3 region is CVLRGKALNNEQFF. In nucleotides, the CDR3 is TGTGTGTTACGGGGGAAGGCTCTAAACAATGAGCAGTTCTTC. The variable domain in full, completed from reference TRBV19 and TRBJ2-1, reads DGGITQSPKYLFRKEGQNVTLSCEQNLNHDAMYWYRQDPGQGLRLIYYSQIVNDFQKGDIAEGYSVSREKKESFPLTVTSAQKNPTAFYLCVLRGKALNNEQFFGPGTRLTVL.

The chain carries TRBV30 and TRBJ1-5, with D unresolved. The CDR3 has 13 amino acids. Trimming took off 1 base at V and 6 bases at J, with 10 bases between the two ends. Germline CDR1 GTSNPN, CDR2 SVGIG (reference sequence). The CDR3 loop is CAWSEGRVQPQHF. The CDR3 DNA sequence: TGTGCCTGGAGTGAAGGGAGGGTTCAGCCCCAGCATTTT.

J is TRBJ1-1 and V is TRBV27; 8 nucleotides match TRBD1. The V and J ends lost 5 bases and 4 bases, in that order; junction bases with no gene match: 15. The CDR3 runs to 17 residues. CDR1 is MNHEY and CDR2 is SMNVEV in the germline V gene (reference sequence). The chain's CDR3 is CASSPLYPRGPSTEAFF. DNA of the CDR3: TGTGCCAGCAGTCCCTTATATCCCAGGGGGCCAAGCACTGAAGCTTTCTTT.

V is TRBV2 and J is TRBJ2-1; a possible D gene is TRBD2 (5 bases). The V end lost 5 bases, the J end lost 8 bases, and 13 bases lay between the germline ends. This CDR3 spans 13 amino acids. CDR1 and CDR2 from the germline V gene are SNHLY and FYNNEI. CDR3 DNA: TGTGCCAGCAGTCAACTAGTCAGCCATGAGCAGTTCTTC. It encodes CASSQLVSHEQFF.

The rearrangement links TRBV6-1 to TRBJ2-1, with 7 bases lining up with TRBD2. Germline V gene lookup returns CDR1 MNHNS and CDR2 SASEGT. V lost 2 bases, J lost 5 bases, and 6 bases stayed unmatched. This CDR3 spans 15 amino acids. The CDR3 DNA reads TGTGCCAGCAGTGAATACCTAGCGGCCGACAATGAGCAGTTCTTC. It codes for CASSEYLAADNEQFF.

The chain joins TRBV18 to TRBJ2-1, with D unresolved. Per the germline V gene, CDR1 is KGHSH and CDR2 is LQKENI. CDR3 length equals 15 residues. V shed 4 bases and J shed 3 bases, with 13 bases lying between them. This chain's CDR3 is CASSLGQTNYNEQFF. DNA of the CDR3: TGTGCCAGCTCACTCGGCCAGACAAACTACAATGAGCAGTTCTTC.

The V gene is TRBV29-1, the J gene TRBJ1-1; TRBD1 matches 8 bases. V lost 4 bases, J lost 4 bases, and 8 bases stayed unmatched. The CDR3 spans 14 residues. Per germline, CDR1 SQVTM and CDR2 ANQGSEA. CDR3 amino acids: CSVGRRGQGTEAFF. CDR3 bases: TGCAGCGTTGGCCGCAGGGGGCAAGGCACTGAAGCTTTCTTT.

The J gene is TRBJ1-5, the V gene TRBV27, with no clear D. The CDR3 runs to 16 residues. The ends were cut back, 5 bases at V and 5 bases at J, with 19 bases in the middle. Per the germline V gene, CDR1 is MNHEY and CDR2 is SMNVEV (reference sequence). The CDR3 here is CASSIKYEGADQPQHF. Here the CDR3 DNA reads TGTGCCAGCAGTATTAAATATGAGGGAGCGGATCAGCCCCAGCATTTT.